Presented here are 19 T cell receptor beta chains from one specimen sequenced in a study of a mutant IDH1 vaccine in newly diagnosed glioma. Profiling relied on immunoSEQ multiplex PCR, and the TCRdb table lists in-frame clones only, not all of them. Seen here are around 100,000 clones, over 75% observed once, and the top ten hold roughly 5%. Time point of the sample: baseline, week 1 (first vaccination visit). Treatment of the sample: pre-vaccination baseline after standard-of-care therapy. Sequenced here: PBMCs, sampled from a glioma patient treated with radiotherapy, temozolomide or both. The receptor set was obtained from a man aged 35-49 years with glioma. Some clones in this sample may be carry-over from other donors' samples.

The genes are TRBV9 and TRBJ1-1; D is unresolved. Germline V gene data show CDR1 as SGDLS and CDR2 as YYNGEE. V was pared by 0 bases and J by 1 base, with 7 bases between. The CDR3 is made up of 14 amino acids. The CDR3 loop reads CASSVDTRNTEAFF. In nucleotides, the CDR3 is TGTGCCAGCAGCGTAGACACTAGGAACACTGAAGCTTTCTTT.

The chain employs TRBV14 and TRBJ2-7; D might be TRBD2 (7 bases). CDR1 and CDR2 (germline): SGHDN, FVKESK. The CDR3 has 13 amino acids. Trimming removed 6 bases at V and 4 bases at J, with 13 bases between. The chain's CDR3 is CASRRGGVYEQYF. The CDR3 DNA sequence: TGTGCCAGCAGGCGAGGGGGGGTTTACGAGCAGTACTTC.

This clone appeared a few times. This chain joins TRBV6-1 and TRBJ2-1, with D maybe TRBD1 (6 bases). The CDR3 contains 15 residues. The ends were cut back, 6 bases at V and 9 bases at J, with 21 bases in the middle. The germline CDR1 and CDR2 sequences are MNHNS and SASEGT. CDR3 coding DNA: TGTGCCAGCAGGGAGGAAGGACAGAGGGGCCTTGAGCAGTTCTTC. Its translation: CASREEGQRGLEQFF.

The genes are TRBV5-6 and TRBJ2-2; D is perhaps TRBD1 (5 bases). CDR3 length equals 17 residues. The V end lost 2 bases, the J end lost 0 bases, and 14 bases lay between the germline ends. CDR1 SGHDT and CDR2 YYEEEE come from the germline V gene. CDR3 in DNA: TGTGCCAGCAGCTTATTTTCTGGGGCCGCGAACACCGGGGAGCTGTTTTTT. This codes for CASSLFSGAANTGELFF.

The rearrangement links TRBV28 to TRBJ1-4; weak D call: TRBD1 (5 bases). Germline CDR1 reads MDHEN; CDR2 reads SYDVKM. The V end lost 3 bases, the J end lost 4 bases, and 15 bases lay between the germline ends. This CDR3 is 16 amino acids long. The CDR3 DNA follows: TGTGCCAGCAGTTTGTCTGGGTTGGGGGTTAATGAAAAACTGTTTTTT. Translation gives CASSLSGLGVNEKLFF.

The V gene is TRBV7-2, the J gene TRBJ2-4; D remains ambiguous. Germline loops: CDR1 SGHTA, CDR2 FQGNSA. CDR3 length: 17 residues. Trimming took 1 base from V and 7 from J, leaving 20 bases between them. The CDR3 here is CASSLGGGLEPRNIQYF. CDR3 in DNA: TGTGCCAGCAGCTTAGGTGGCGGATTAGAGCCAAGGAACATTCAGTACTTC.

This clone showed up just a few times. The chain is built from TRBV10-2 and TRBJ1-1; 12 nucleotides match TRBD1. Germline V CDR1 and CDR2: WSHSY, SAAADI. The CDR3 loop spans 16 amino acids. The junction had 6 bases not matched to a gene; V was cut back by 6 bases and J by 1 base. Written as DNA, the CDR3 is TGCGCCAGCAGGCTGGGACAGGGGGCCCAGAACACTGAAGCTTTCTTT. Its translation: CASRLGQGAQNTEAFF.

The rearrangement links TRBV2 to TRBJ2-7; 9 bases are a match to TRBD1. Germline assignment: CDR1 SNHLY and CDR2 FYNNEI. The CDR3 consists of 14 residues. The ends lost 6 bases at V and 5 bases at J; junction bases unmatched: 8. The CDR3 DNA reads TGTGCCAGCAGGAGAGGGACAGGGAGCAACGAGCAGTACTTC. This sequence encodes CASRRGTGSNEQYF.

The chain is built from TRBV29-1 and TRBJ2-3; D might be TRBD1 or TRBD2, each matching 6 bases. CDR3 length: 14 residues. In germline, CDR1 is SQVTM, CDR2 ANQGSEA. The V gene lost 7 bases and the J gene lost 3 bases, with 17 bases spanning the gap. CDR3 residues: CSASRGEVTDTQYF. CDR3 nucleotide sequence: TGCAGCGCCTCAAGGGGGGAGGTTACAGATACGCAGTATTTT.

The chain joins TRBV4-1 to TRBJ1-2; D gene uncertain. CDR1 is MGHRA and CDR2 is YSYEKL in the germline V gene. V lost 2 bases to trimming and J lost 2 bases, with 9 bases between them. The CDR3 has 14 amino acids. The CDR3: CASSQFLGNYGYTF. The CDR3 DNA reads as TGCGCCAGCAGCCAATTCCTCGGGAACTATGGCTACACCTTC.

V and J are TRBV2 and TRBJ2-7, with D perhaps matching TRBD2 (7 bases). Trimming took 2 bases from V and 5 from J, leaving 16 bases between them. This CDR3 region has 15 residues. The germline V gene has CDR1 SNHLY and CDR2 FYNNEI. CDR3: CASSEPGGRGNEQYF. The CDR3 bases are TGTGCCAGCAGTGAACCCGGGGGGCGTGGGAACGAGCAGTACTTC.

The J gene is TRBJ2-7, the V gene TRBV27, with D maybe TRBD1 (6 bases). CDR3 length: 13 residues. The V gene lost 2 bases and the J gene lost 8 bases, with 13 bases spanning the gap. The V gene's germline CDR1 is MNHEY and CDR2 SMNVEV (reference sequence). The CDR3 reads CASSLRDTLKQYF. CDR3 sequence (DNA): TGTGCCAGCAGTTTAAGGGACACCCTCAAGCAGTACTTC.

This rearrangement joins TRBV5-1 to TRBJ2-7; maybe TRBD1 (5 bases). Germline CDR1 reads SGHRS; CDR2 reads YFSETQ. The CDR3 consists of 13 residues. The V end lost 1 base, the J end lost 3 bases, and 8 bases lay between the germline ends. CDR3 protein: CASSLFRDYEQYF. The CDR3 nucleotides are TGCGCCAGCAGCTTGTTCAGGGACTACGAGCAGTACTTC.

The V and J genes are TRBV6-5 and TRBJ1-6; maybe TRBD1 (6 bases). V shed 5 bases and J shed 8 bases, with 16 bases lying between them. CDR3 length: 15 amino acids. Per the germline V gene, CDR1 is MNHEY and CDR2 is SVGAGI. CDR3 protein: CASSRLYRDDSPLHF. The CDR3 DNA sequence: TGTGCCAGCAGTAGACTCTACAGGGATGATTCACCCCTCCACTTT.

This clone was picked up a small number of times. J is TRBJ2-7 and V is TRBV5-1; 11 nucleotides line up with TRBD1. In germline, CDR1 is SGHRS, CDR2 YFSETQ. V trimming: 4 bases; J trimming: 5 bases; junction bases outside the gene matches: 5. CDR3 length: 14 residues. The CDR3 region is CASSRGQGENEQYF. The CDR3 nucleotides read TGCGCCAGCAGCCGGGGACAGGGGGAAAACGAGCAGTACTTC.

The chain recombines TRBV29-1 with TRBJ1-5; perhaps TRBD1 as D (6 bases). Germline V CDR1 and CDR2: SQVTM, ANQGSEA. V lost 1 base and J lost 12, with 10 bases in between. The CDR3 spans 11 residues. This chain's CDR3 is CSVEVGGLQHF. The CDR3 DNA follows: TGCAGCGTTGAAGTGGGGGGCCTCCAGCATTTT.

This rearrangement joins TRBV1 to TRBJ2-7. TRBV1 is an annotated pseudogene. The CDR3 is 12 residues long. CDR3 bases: TGCACCAGCAGCCTTTGGAAATACGAGCAGTACTTC. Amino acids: CTSSLWKYEQYF.

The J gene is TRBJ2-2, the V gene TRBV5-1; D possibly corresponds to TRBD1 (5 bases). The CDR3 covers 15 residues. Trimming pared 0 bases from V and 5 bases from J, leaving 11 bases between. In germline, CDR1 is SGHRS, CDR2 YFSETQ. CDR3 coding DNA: TGCGCCAGCAGCTTGGATGGACAAGTTACCGGGGAGCTGTTTTTT. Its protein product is CASSLDGQVTGELFF.

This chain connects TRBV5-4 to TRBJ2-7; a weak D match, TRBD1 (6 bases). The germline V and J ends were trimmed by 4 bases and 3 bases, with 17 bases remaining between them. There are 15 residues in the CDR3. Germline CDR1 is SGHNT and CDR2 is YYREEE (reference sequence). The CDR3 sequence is CASSHADRKDYEQYF. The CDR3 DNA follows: TGTGCCAGCAGCCACGCGGACAGAAAGGACTACGAGCAGTACTTC.